This is a list of T cell receptor beta chains from one sample in a study of blood T cell repertoires in COVID-19. The method was immunoSEQ multiplex PCR; TCRdb's version includes in-frame clones alone and lacks a portion of them. The table shows roughly 250,000 clones, with about nine tenths occurring only once. Sequencing used peripheral blood. The source of these receptors is a woman aged 40 to 55 with acute or convalescent COVID-19. CDR3s include the opening cysteine and the closing phenylalanine or tryptophan. D genes are given only for firm matches. Some rows have no size entry. The others give once, few or many, or a class for an expanded clone.

>TRBJ1-1|TRBV2|-|TRBD1
CASRDRGNTEAFF
TGTGCCAGCAGAGACAGGGGGAACACTGAAGCTTTCTTT
>TRBJ1-5|TRBV6-1|-|-
CASSEAGGAGQPQHF
TGTGCCAGCAGTGAGGCGGGGGGCGCGGGTCAGCCCCAGCATTTT
>TRBJ1-1|TRBV12-3/TRBV12-4|once|TRBD1
CASSLTGRTEAFF
TGTGCCAGCAGTTTGACAGGGCGCACTGAAGCTTTCTTT
>TRBJ2-6|TRBV24-1|many|TRBD2
CATSETPGLAIGANVLTF
TGTGCCACCAGTGAGACGCCGGGACTAGCTATTGGGGCCAACGTCCTGACTTTC
>TRBJ2-1|TRBV5-1|-|-
CASGRTYDYNEQFF
TGCGCCAGCGGGAGAACCTATGACTACAATGAGCAGTTCTTC
>TRBJ2-5|TRBV7-6|-|-
CASSSGRGMVETQYF
TGTGCCAGCAGCTCCGGCAGGGGAATGGTAGAGACCCAGTACTTC
>TRBJ1-2|TRBV9|few|-
CASSAQFLYGYTF
TGTGCCAGCAGCGCCCAGTTTCTCTATGGCTACACCTTC
>TRBJ1-2|TRBV20-1|-|-
CSASPSGRGVLHGYTF
TGCAGTGCTAGTCCCTCCGGACGGGGGGTGTTACATGGCTACACCTTC
>TRBJ1-1|TRBV12-3/TRBV12-4|-|-
CASNQRSEAFF
TGTGCCAGCAATCAACGGTCGGAAGCTTTCTTT
>TRBJ1-1|TRBV5-1|-|-
CASSGDGFTEAFF
TGCGCCAGCAGCGGAGACGGATTCACTGAAGCTTTCTTT
>TRBJ1-2|TRBV6-5|once|-
CASGAFDSYGYTF
TGTGCCAGCGGGGCCTTCGACAGCTATGGCTACACCTTC
>TRBJ2-1|TRBV4-1|-|-
CASSQGTRDNEQFF
TGCGCCAGCAGCCAGGGCACACGAGACAATGAGCAGTTCTTC
>TRBJ2-3|TRBV18|once|-
CASSPLPRSRSTDTQYF
TGTGCCAGCTCACCACTACCACGTAGCAGAAGCACAGATACGCAGTATTTT
>TRBJ2-1|TRBV7-3|few|-
CASSSTGNNEQFF
TGTGCCAGCAGCTCTACAGGGAACAATGAGCAGTTCTTC
>TRBJ1-5|TRBV6-5|-|TRBD1
CASEQGSDQPQHF
TGTGCCAGCGAACAGGGGTCGGATCAGCCCCAGCATTTT
>TRBJ1-4|TRBV9|-|-
CASSVKNSGKLFF
TGTGCCAGCAGCGTAAAGAATTCGGGAAAACTGTTTTTT
>TRBJ2-1|TRBV9|once|-
CASSKENEQFF
TGTGCCAGCAGCAAGGAGAATGAGCAGTTCTTC
>TRBJ1-1|TRBV7-9|-|-
CASSLRGDGTEAFF
TGTGCCAGCAGCTTAAGGGGCGACGGCACTGAAGCTTTCTTT
>TRBJ1-2|TRBV4-1|-|-
CASSQSYTGSNYGYTF
TGCGCCAGCAGCCAAAGCTATACAGGGAGTAACTATGGCTACACCTTC
>TRBJ1-3|TRBV19|-|-
CASSTGIYRNTIYF
TGTGCCAGTAGTACCGGGATCTACCGAAACACCATATATTTT
>TRBJ1-4|TRBV15|-|-
CATSSTGRGTNEKLFF
TGTGCCACCAGCAGCACGGGCAGGGGAACTAATGAAAAACTGTTTTTT
>TRBJ1-5|TRBV2|-|-
CASMGGSANQPQHF
TGTGCCAGCATGGGGGGATCAGCTAATCAGCCCCAGCATTTT
>TRBJ1-1|TRBV6-5|-|-
CASSYSWGQNTEAFF
TGTGCCAGCAGTTACTCGTGGGGGCAGAACACTGAAGCTTTCTTT
>TRBJ2-3|TRBV19|-|-
CASSAISGDTQYF
TGTGCCAGTAGTGCTATAAGTGGAGATACGCAGTATTTT
>TRBJ1-5|TRBV30|-|-
CAWSVRSRGALFSNQPQHF
TGTGCCTGGAGTGTACGGTCCAGGGGCGCTCTTTTTAGCAATCAGCCCCAGCATTTT
>TRBJ1-5|TRBV10-2|-|-
CASSTGSGQPQHF
TGCGCCAGCAGCACAGGTTCAGGACAGCCCCAGCATTTT
>TRBJ2-3|TRBV4-2|-|-
CASSQDLAGSTDTQYF
TGTGCCAGCAGCCAAGATCTGGCGGGGAGCACAGATACGCAGTATTTT
>TRBJ2-1|TRBV9|once|TRBD2
CASSVEDLAGPNEQFF
TGTGCCAGCAGCGTAGAGGATCTAGCGGGGCCTAATGAGCAGTTCTTC
>TRBJ1-2|TRBV6-1|-|-
CASSEAKGRGGYGYTF
TGTGCCAGCAGTGAAGCCAAAGGGAGAGGGGGATATGGCTACACCTTC
>TRBJ1-1|TRBV6-5|once|-
CASAIGGRAFF
TGTGCCAGCGCCATCGGGGGGAGAGCTTTCTTT
>TRBJ1-5|TRBV2|once|-
CASIKTLHQPQHF
TGTGCCAGCATCAAAACCCTACATCAGCCCCAGCATTTT
>TRBJ1-1|TRBV6-5|-|TRBD1
CASPRDSSNTEAFF
TGTGCCAGCCCCCGGGACAGCTCTAACACTGAAGCTTTCTTT
>TRBJ1-5|TRBV30|-|TRBD1
CACREGQYNQPQHF
TGTGCCTGCCGGGAGGGACAGTACAATCAGCCCCAGCATTTT
>TRBJ2-5|TRBV10-3|-|TRBD1
CAISESGTEETQYF
TGTGCCATCAGTGAGTCGGGGACAGAAGAGACCCAGTACTTC
>TRBJ2-3|TRBV7-9|-|-
CASLRFQVADTQYF
TGTGCCAGCCTCCGGTTCCAGGTCGCGGATACGCAGTATTTT
>TRBJ2-3|TRBV5-4|-|-
CASSFRRGRTDTQYF
TGTGCCAGCAGCTTTCGGCGGGGGCGGACAGATACGCAGTATTTT
>TRBJ2-2|TRBV10-1|-|-
CASSEYRTSNTGELFF
TGCGCCAGCAGCGAGTACCGGACATCGAACACCGGGGAGCTGTTTTTT
>TRBJ1-2|TRBV7-9|-|-
CASSLTHNYGYTF
TGTGCCAGCAGCCTTACACATAACTATGGCTACACCTTC
>TRBJ2-1|TRBV7-9|-|TRBD2
CASSLVVLAGENRNEQFF
TGTGCCAGCAGCTTAGTTGTACTAGCGGGCGAGAACAGAAATGAGCAGTTCTTC
>TRBJ2-3|TRBV30|-|TRBD2
CAWTPSGGGTDTQYF
TGTGCCTGGACTCCGTCGGGAGGGGGCACAGATACGCAGTATTTT
>TRBJ2-2|TRBV6-4|-|-
CASSKHAQVPGELFF
TGTGCCAGCAGCAAACACGCACAGGTTCCCGGGGAGCTGTTTTTT
>TRBJ2-1|TRBV10-3|-|-
CAISELGPYNEQFF
TGTGCCATCAGTGAGTTGGGGCCATACAATGAGCAGTTCTTC
>TRBJ2-2|TRBV2|-|-
CASSGTENTGELFF
TGTGCCAGCAGTGGGACAGAGAACACCGGGGAGCTGTTTTTT
>TRBJ2-1|TRBV27|-|TRBD2
CASGRRDYLYSEQFF
TGTGCCAGCGGCCGCCGGGACTACCTCTATAGTGAGCAGTTCTTC
>TRBJ1-2|TRBV30|-|-
CAWSVRSFNYGYTF
TGTGCCTGGAGTGTACGGAGTTTCAACTATGGCTACACCTTC
>TRBJ1-3|TRBV6-5|-|-
CASPAPSGNTIYF
TGTGCCAGCCCCGCGCCCTCTGGAAACACCATATATTTT
>TRBJ1-1|TRBV12-5|-|-
CASGFPGMGTEAFF
TGTGCTAGTGGTTTCCCGGGGATGGGCACTGAAGCTTTCTTT
>TRBJ1-4|TRBV7-9|-|-
CASSLGAGENEKLFF
TGTGCCAGCAGCTTGGGGGCAGGGGAAAATGAAAAACTGTTTTTT
>TRBJ1-6|TRBV5-6|-|-
CASSPRWAGGSPLHF
TGTGCCAGCAGCCCCCGGTGGGCCGGAGGATCACCCCTCCACTTT
>TRBJ1-1|TRBV10-3|-|-
CAISESKGGTEAFF
TGTGCCATCAGTGAGTCAAAGGGAGGCACTGAAGCTTTCTTT